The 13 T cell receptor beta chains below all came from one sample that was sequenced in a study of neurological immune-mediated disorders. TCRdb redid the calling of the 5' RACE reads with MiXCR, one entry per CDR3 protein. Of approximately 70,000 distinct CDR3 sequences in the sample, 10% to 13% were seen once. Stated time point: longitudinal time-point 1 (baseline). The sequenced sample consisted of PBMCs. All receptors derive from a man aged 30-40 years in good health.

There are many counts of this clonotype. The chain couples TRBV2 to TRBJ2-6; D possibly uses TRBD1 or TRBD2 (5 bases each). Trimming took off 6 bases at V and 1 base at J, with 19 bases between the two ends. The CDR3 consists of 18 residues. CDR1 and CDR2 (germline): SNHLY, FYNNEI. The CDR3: CASRDMTGQRSGANVLTF. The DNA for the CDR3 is TGTGCCAGCAGGGATATGACGGGGCAAAGGTCTGGGGCCAACGTCCTGACTTTC.

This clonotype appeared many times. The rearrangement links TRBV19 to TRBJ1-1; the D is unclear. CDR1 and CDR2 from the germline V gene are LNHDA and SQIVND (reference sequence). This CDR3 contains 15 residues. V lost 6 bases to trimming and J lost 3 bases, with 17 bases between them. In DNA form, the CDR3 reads TGTGCCAGTAGCCTCACATGGGCCCTTGACACTGAAGCTTTCTTT. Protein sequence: CASSLTWALDTEAFF.

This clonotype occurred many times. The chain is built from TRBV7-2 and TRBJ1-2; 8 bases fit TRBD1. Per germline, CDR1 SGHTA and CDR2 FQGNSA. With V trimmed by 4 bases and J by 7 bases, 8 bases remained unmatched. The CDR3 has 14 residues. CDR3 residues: CASSSLDRVAGYTF. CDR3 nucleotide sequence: TGTGCCAGCAGCTCACTGGACAGGGTAGCTGGCTACACCTTC.

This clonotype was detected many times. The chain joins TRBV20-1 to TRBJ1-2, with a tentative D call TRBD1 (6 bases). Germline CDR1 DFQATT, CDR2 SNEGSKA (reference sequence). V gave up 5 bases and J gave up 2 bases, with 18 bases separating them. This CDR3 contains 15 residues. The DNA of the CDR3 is TGCAGTGCTTTTTCGTTCGGGGGGCAAAACTATGGCTACACCTTC. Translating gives CSAFSFGGQNYGYTF.

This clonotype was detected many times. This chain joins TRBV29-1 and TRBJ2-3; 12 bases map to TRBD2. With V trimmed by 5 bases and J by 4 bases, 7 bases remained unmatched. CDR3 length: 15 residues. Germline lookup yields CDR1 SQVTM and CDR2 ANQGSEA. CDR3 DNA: TGCAGCGTTCTGAGGACTAGCGGGAAGGCAGATACGCAGTATTTT. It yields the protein CSVLRTSGKADTQYF.

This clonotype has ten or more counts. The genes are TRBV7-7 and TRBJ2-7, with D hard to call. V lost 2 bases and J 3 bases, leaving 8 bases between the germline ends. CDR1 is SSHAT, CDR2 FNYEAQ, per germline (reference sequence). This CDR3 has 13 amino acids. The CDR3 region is CASSLHFDYEQYF. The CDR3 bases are TGTGCCAGCAGCTTACATTTCGACTACGAGCAGTACTTC.

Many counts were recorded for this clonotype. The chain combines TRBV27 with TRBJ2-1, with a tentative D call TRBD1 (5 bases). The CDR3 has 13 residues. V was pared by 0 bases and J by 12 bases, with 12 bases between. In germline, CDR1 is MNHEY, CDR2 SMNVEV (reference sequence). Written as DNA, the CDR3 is TGTGCCAGCAGTTTATCGATGGGGCCGAGGCAGTTCTTC. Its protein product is CASSLSMGPRQFF.

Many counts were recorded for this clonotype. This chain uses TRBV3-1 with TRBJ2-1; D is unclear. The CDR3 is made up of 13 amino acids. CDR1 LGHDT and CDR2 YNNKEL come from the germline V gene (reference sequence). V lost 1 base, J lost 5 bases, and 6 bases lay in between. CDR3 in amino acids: CASSQVQHNEQFF. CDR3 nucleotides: TGTGCCAGCAGCCAAGTGCAGCACAATGAGCAGTTCTTC.

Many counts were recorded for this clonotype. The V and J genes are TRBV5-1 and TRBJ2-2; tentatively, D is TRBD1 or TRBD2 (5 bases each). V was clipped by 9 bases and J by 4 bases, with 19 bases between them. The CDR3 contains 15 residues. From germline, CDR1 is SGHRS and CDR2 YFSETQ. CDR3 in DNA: TGCGCCACACGCCAGGACGGGGCCGGCACCGGGGAGCTGTTTTTT. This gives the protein CATRQDGAGTGELFF. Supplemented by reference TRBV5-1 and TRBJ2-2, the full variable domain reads KAGVTQTPRYLIKTRGQQVTLSCSPISGHRSVSWYQQTPGQGLQFLFEYFSETQRNKGNFPGRFSGRQFSNSRSEMNVSTLELGDSALYLCATRQDGAGTGELFFGEGSRLTVL.

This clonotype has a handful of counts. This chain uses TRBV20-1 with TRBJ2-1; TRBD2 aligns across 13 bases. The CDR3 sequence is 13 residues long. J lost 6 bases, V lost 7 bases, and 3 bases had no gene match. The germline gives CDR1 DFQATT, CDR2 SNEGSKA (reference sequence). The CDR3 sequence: CSVRTSGSNEQFF. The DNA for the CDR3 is TGCAGTGTTCGGACTAGCGGGAGCAATGAGCAGTTCTTC.

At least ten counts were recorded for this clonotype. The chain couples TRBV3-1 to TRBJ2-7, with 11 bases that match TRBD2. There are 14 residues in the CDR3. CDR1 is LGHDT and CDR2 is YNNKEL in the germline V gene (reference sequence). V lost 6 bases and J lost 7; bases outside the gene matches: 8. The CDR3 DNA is TGTGCCAGCAGGGATACTAGCGGGAGCGCTGAGCAGTACTTC. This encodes CASRDTSGSAEQYF.

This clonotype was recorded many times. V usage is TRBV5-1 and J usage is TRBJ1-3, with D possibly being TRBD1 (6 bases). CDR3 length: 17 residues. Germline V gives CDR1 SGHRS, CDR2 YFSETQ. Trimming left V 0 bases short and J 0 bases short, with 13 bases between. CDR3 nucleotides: TGCGCCAGCAGCTTGGCCTCGGGGGCTTCCTCTGGAAACACCATATATTTT. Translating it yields CASSLASGASSGNTIYF.

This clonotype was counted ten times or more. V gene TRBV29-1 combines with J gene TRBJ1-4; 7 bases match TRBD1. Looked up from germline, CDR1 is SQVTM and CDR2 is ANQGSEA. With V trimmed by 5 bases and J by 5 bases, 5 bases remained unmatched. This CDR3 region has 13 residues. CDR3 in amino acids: CSVPGQRNEKLFF. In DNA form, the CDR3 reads TGCAGCGTTCCGGGACAGAGAAATGAAAAACTGTTTTTT.